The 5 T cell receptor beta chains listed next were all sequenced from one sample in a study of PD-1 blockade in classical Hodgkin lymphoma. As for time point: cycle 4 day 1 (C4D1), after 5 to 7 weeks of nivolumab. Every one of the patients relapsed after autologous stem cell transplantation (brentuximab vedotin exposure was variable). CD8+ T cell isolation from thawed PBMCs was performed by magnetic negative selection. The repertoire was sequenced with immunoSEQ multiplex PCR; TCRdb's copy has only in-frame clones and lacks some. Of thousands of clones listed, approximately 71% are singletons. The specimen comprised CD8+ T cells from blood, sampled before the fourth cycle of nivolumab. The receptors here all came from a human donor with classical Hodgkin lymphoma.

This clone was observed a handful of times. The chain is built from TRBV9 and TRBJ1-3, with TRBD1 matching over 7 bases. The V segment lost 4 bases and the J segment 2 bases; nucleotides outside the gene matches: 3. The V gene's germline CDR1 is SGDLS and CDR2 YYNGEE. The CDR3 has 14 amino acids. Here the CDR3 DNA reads TGTGCCAGCAGCCCCGGGACAGCTGGAAACACCATATATTTT. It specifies CASSPGTAGNTIYF.

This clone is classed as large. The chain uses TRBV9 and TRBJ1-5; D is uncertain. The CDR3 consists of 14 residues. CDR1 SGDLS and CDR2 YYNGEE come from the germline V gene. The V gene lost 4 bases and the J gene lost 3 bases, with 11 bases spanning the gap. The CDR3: CASSPDGNNQPQHF. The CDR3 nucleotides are TGTGCCAGCAGCCCGGACGGCAACAATCAGCCCCAGCATTTT.

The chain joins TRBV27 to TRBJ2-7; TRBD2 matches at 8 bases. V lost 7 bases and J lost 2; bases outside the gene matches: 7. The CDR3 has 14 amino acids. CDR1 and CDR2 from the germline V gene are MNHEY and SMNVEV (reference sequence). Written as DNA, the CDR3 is TGTGCCAGCATTCCTTTAGCGGGACCCTACGAGCAGTACTTC. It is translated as CASIPLAGPYEQYF.

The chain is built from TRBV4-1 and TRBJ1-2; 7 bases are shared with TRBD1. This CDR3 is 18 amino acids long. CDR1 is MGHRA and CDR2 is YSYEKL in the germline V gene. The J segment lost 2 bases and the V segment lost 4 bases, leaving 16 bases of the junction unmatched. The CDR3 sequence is CASSPEDRRVPSNYGYTF. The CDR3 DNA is TGCGCCAGCAGCCCAGAGGACAGGAGGGTACCATCAAACTATGGCTACACCTTC.

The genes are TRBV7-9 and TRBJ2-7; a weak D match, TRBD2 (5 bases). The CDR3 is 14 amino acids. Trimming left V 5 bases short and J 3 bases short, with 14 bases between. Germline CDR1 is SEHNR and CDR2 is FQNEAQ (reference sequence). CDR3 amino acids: CASSTNLRDYEQYF. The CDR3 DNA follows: TGTGCCAGCAGCACCAACCTCCGGGACTACGAGCAGTACTTC.